The 15 T cell receptor beta chains reported below all come from one sample, sequenced in a study of identical twins. TCRdb analysed the 5' RACE reads with MiXCR anew, one entry per CDR3 protein. Here the sample spans roughly 570,000 distinct CDR3 sequences, roughly 9.9% being singletons. This sample also appeared in a second study, on yellow fever vaccine responses in identical twins.

The sequenced material came from PBMCs. The receptor set was obtained from a woman younger than 30 in good health.

Concerning this clonotype: A much larger clone differs by one base, so this may be a read error. J is TRBJ2-7 and V is TRBV4-3; D is undetermined. The germline CDR1 and CDR2 sequences are LGHNA and YSLEER. This CDR3 region has 13 residues. CDR3 sequence reads: CASSQQVSYERYF. The CDR3 bases are TGCGCCAGCAGCCAACAGGTCTCCTACGAGCGGTACTTC.

This clonotype was detected a few times. The CDR3 protein is CSVAGTSGEYF. DNA for the CDR3: TGCAGCGTTGCCGGGACTAGCGGGGAGTACTTC. This sequence joins TRBV29-1 and TRBJ2-5; 13 bases agree with TRBD2. CDR1 is SQVTM, CDR2 ANQGSEA, per germline. The CDR3 extends over 11 amino acids. V trimming: 4 bases; J trimming: 12 bases; junction bases outside the gene matches: 2.

This clonotype was picked up a small number of times. The rearrangement uses TRBV27 and TRBJ2-1; the D gene is possibly TRBD1 (6 bases). In germline, CDR1 is MNHEY, CDR2 SMNVEV (reference sequence). CDR3 size: 16 residues. V lost 1 base and J 7 bases, leaving 17 bases between the germline ends. The CDR3 DNA is TGTGCCAGCAGTTTATGGTCAGGGGCCCAGGGAAATGAGCAGTTCTTC. Protein sequence: CASSLWSGAQGNEQFF.

V gene TRBV2 combines with J gene TRBJ2-3; 8 bases match TRBD1. V lost 5 bases, J lost 4 bases, and 5 bases stayed unmatched. Germline CDR1 and CDR2: SNHLY and FYNNEI. The CDR3 has 14 residues. The CDR3 reads CASSQTGDSDTQYF. The CDR3, as DNA: TGTGCCAGCAGTCAGACAGGGGATTCAGATACGCAGTATTTT.

V is TRBV4-3 and J is TRBJ2-6, with D tentatively TRBD2 (6 bases). CDR3 length: 17 amino acids. Germline V CDR1 and CDR2: LGHNA, YSLEER. V lost 0 bases, J lost 2 bases, and 11 bases lay in between. CDR3 sequence reads: CASSQEYGGTGANVLTF. The DNA of the CDR3 is TGCGCCAGCAGCCAAGAGTATGGAGGGACTGGGGCCAACGTCCTGACTTTC.

This clonotype has a handful of counts. The chain couples TRBV7-2 to TRBJ2-7; D unclear. CDR3 length: 14 amino acids. Germline values: CDR1 SGHTA, CDR2 FQGNSA. Trimming shortened V by 1 base and J by 5 bases, and 12 bases separated the two germline ends. The CDR3 DNA sequence: TGTGCCAGCAGCTTAGTCCGGATCGGTCACGAGCAGTACTTC. Its protein is CASSLVRIGHEQYF.

In DNA form, the CDR3 reads TGTGCCATCAGTGAGACTTCAGGCGCTGAGACCCAGTACTTC. Protein: CAISETSGAETQYF. This chain connects TRBV10-3 to TRBJ2-5, with D hard to call. The CDR3 sequence is 14 residues long. Per the germline V gene, CDR1 is ENHRY and CDR2 is SYGVKD. Trimming shortened V by 2 bases and J by 5 bases, and 12 bases separated the two germline ends.

This clonotype was seen more than once but under ten times. V usage is TRBV5-1 and J usage is TRBJ2-7, with 9 bases fitting TRBD1. CDR1 and CDR2 (germline): SGHRS, YFSETQ. The trim removed 1 base at V and 1 base at J, leaving 3 bases unmatched. CDR3 size: 15 residues. The CDR3 loop is CASSLYRGQSYEQYF. In DNA, the CDR3 is TGCGCCAGCAGCTTGTACAGGGGGCAATCCTACGAGCAGTACTTC.

The rearrangement links TRBV6-4 to TRBJ2-2, with D perhaps TRBD1 or TRBD2 (5 bases each). V lost 3 bases to trimming and J lost 5 bases, with 16 bases between them. Germline assignment: CDR1 MRHNA and CDR2 SNTAGT. CDR3 length: 16 residues. The CDR3 sequence is CASSEEGNFETGELFF. DNA for the CDR3: TGTGCCAGCAGTGAAGAGGGGAACTTCGAGACCGGGGAGCTGTTTTTT.

The CDR3 loop is CASTPGPGTGANVLTF. For the CDR3, the DNA is TGTGCCAGTACCCCGGGGCCCGGGACTGGGGCCAACGTCCTGACTTTC. V is TRBV19 and J is TRBJ2-6; perhaps D is TRBD1 or TRBD2 (5 bases each). This CDR3 spans 16 amino acids. Trimming removed 7 bases at V and 2 bases at J, with 15 bases between. The germline V gene has CDR1 LNHDA and CDR2 SQIVND (reference sequence).

This clonotype was observed many times. The chain recombines TRBV7-9 with TRBJ2-1; D gene uncertain. Trimming stripped 1 base from V and 0 bases from J, with 7 bases between. Germline V CDR1 and CDR2: SEHNR, FQNEAQ (reference sequence). The CDR3 covers 15 residues. This CDR3 reads CASSLELGSYNEQFF. In DNA form, the CDR3 reads TGTGCCAGCAGCTTAGAGCTCGGCTCCTACAATGAGCAGTTCTTC.

Concerning this clonotype: A junction end diverges from the germline sequence, so it may reflect a read error. The genes are TRBV20-1 and TRBJ2-3; TRBD2 matches at 9 bases. Per germline, CDR1 DFQATT and CDR2 SNEGSKA (reference sequence). The CDR3 runs 13 residues. The CDR3 DNA is TGCAGTCCTCGAGCGGGAGGTGCAGATACGAAGTATTTT. Translating gives CSPRAGGADTKYF.

The chain is built from TRBV14 and TRBJ2-7; TRBD1 agrees at 9 bases. Germline CDR1 SGHDN, CDR2 FVKESK. Unmatched junction bases numbered 7, after V lost 6 bases and J lost 1 base. CDR3 length: 15 amino acids. Here the CDR3 reads CASRAGTGISYEQYF. The CDR3 region has the DNA TGTGCCAGCAGGGCCGGGACAGGGATATCCTACGAGCAGTACTTC.

This clonotype was counted ten times or more. The chain carries TRBV12-3 or TRBV12-4 and TRBJ2-1; D call uncertain. Trimming removed 6 bases from V and 2 bases from J, with 5 bases in between. The CDR3 totals 12 residues. CDR3 DNA sequence: TGTGCCAGCAGCCCGCCCTACAATGAGCAGTTCTTC. Protein product: CASSPPYNEQFF.

This clonotype has a count of ten or more. This chain connects TRBV15 to TRBJ2-7; the match to TRBD2 covers 7 bases. Germline CDR1 LNHNV, CDR2 YYDKDF (reference sequence). The CDR3 runs to 15 residues. Unmatched junction bases numbered 5, after V lost 3 bases and J lost 0 bases. The CDR3 nucleotides are TGTGCCACCAGCAGCCCGGGACTAAACTCCTACGAGCAGTACTTC. It specifies CATSSPGLNSYEQYF.